The rows below give T cell receptor beta chains drawn from one sample of a study of blood T cell repertoires in COVID-19. Produced via immunoSEQ multiplex PCR; TCRdb's table is partial and in-frame only. The repertoire includes fewer than 350,000 clones, 75% to 95% of them detected once, and nearly 7% sits in the top ten. Sequencing input: peripheral blood. Receptor source: a woman younger than 45 with COVID-19, enrolled during active disease. Each CDR3 is given with its conserved first and last residue. The D gene is left open where the match is weak. Expanded clones get a size class; other rows say once, few or many, or leave the size out.

CDR3 protein,CDR3 DNA,V gene,J gene,clone size,D gene
CASSRRGQLTYEQYF,TGTGCCAGCAGCCGCCGTGGGCAGTTAACCTACGAGCAGTACTTC,TRBV6-2/TRBV6-3,TRBJ2-7,-,-
CASSFGGQGGYEQYF,TGTGCCAGCAGTTTCGGGGGACAGGGTGGATACGAGCAGTACTTC,TRBV27,TRBJ2-7,-,TRBD1
CASSNFGRELYEQYF,TGTGCCAGCAGCAACTTCGGGCGGGAGCTTTACGAGCAGTACTTC,TRBV5-4,TRBJ2-7,-,TRBD2
CASTPAARAETQYF,TGTGCCAGCACCCCCGCGGCCAGGGCGGAGACCCAGTACTTC,TRBV2,TRBJ2-5,-,-
CASSRNQRGTDTQYF,TGCGCCAGCAGCCGGAATCAGCGCGGCACAGATACGCAGTATTTT,TRBV4-1,TRBJ2-3,-,-
CASDGGGDPYEQYF,TGTGCCAGCGATGGGGGGGGAGACCCTTACGAGCAGTACTTC,TRBV3-1/TRBV3-2,TRBJ2-7,-,TRBD2
CASNWSGKSTDTQYF,TGTGCCAGCAACTGGAGCGGAAAGAGCACAGATACGCAGTATTTT,TRBV28,TRBJ2-3,once,-
CASSVQAGLNTEAFF,TGTGCCAGCAGCGTACAGGCAGGCCTCAACACTGAAGCTTTCTTT,TRBV9,TRBJ1-1,-,-
CASSQVTSRDIPTYEQYF,TGCGCCAGCAGCCAAGTAACTTCCCGGGACATTCCTACCTACGAGCAGTACTTC,TRBV4-1,TRBJ2-7,-,-
CASSLMAQPQHF,TGTGCCAGCAGCTTGATGGCTCAGCCCCAGCATTTT,TRBV7-2,TRBJ1-5,-,-
CASSFSRLANYGYTF,TGTGCCAGCAGTTTCTCTAGACTAGCTAACTATGGCTACACCTTC,TRBV28,TRBJ1-2,-,-
CSASLPGTGDQPQHF,TGCAGTGCTAGTTTGCCGGGGACAGGGGATCAGCCCCAGCATTTT,TRBV20-1,TRBJ1-5,-,TRBD1
CASRAGDRAEQYF,TGTGCCAGCCGGGCGGGAGATCGGGCTGAGCAGTACTTC,TRBV6-5,TRBJ2-7,-,TRBD2
CASARQGLPEAFF,TGTGCCAGCGCCCGGCAGGGTCTTCCCGAAGCTTTCTTT,TRBV27,TRBJ1-1,-,-
CASSLRTGPDTQYF,TGTGCCAGCAGCCTAAGGACAGGACCAGATACGCAGTATTTT,TRBV2,TRBJ2-3,-,TRBD1
CASSESGTGGLGYTF,TGCGCCAGCAGTGAATCCGGGACAGGGGGCCTTGGCTACACCTTC,TRBV10-2,TRBJ1-2,-,TRBD1
CASSLTGTDGYTF,TGTGCCAGTAGTTTGACAGGCACGGATGGCTACACCTTC,TRBV19,TRBJ1-2,-,-
CASSYPNRGDNEKLFF,TGTGCCAGCAGTTACCCGAACAGGGGAGATAATGAAAAACTGTTTTTT,TRBV6-2/TRBV6-3,TRBJ1-4,-,TRBD1
CAWIGGSGRHTGELFF,TGTGCCTGGATCGGGGGAAGCGGGAGGCACACCGGGGAGCTGTTTTTT,TRBV30,TRBJ2-2,-,TRBD2
CAISESNPGSNQPQHF,TGTGCCATCAGTGAGTCGAATCCGGGGAGCAATCAGCCCCAGCATTTT,TRBV10-3,TRBJ1-5,-,-
CASSRPGQPSYEQYF,TGTGCCAGCAGCCGTCCGGGACAGCCCTCCTACGAGCAGTACTTC,TRBV7-2,TRBJ2-7,-,TRBD1
CARAGDLGYF,TGTGCCAGAGCAGGGGACCTCGGGTACTTC,TRBV19,TRBJ2-7,-,-
CASSYGTGEADTQYF,TGCGCCAGCAGCTATGGGACAGGGGAGGCAGATACGCAGTATTTT,TRBV4-1,TRBJ2-3,-,TRBD1
CASSIVQATMNTEAFF,TGTGCCAGTAGTATAGTCCAGGCTACCATGAACACTGAAGCTTTCTTT,TRBV19,TRBJ1-1,-,-
CASSQAPSTGELFF,TGCGCCAGCAGCCAAGCCCCGTCCACCGGGGAGCTGTTTTTT,TRBV4-3,TRBJ2-2,-,-
CASSAPTGFQETQYF,TGTGCCAGCAGCGCACCGACAGGGTTCCAAGAGACCCAGTACTTC,TRBV9,TRBJ2-5,-,TRBD1
CASRRDRGLGGYTF,TGTGCCAGCAGAAGGGACAGGGGGCTCGGTGGCTACACCTTC,TRBV6-4,TRBJ1-2,-,TRBD1
CASSNASRLAGEGGNEQFF,TGTGCCAGCAGCAATGCCTCCCGACTAGCGGGGGAAGGAGGAAATGAGCAGTTCTTC,TRBV5-5,TRBJ2-1,-,TRBD2
CASSRPAETQYF,TGTGCCAGTAGCCGCCCCGCGGAGACCCAGTACTTC,TRBV19,TRBJ2-5,-,-
CASRTGNSGNTIYF,TGTGCCAGCAGGACAGGGAACTCTGGAAACACCATATATTTT,TRBV28,TRBJ1-3,-,TRBD1
CASSQDGAANTEAFF,TGTGCCAGCAGCCAAGATGGGGCAGCGAACACTGAAGCTTTCTTT,TRBV3-1/TRBV3-2,TRBJ1-1,-,-
CASSGWGQSNQPQHF,TGTGCCAGCAGTGGATGGGGACAATCTAATCAGCCCCAGCATTTT,TRBV6-2/TRBV6-3,TRBJ1-5,-,-
CASSPTSGRETQYF,TGTGCCAGCTCACCGACTAGCGGGAGGGAGACCCAGTACTTC,TRBV18,TRBJ2-5,-,TRBD2
CASSQGASSLNEQFF,TGCGCCAGCAGCCAAGGGGCTAGCAGCCTCAATGAGCAGTTCTTC,TRBV4-1,TRBJ2-1,-,-
CASSVGGNFHPYEQYF,TGTGCCAGCAGCGTAGGAGGGAACTTCCATCCCTACGAGCAGTACTTC,TRBV9,TRBJ2-7,-,-
CATARGSFYEQYF,TGTGCCACCGCTAGGGGATCGTTTTACGAGCAGTACTTC,TRBV15,TRBJ2-7,-,-
CASSYSGTGLDEQFF,TGTGCCAGCAGCTACTCCGGGACAGGACTAGATGAGCAGTTCTTC,TRBV11-2,TRBJ2-1,once,-
CASSLRSGSSYEQYF,TGTGCCAGCAGCTTAAGAAGCGGGAGCTCCTACGAGCAGTACTTC,TRBV11-3,TRBJ2-7,-,TRBD2
CASGTSEFLGKNIQYF,TGTGCCAGTGGGACAAGCGAGTTTTTAGGCAAAAACATTCAGTACTTC,TRBV28,TRBJ2-4,once,-
CASSHKRPGLSDYEQYF,TGTGCCAGCAGCCACAAACGCCCGGGATTATCCGACTACGAGCAGTACTTC,TRBV16,TRBJ2-7,-,-
CASSSEDNEQFF,TGTGCCAGCAGCTCCGAGGACAATGAGCAGTTCTTC,TRBV7-9,TRBJ2-1,-,-
CASSEAAGRYEQYF,TGTGCCAGCAGTGAAGCGGCAGGGCGCTACGAGCAGTACTTC,TRBV2,TRBJ2-7,-,-
CASGDRMNTEAFF,TGCGCCAGCGGGGACAGGATGAACACTGAAGCTTTCTTT,TRBV4-1,TRBJ1-1,-,TRBD1
CASSLGTSGRWNEQFF,TGTGCCAGCAGCTTAGGGACTAGCGGGAGATGGAATGAGCAGTTCTTC,TRBV7-9,TRBJ2-1,-,TRBD2
CSASTGVNTEAFF,TGCAGTGCTAGTACGGGAGTGAACACTGAAGCTTTCTTT,TRBV20-1,TRBJ1-1,-,-
CASKQGRGVGYGYTF,TGTGCCAGCAAACAGGGGCGGGGGGTAGGCTATGGCTACACCTTC,TRBV28,TRBJ1-2,-,TRBD1
CAISPTSGSADTQYF,TGTGCCATCAGCCCGACTAGCGGGAGTGCAGATACGCAGTATTTT,TRBV10-3,TRBJ2-3,-,TRBD2
CASSPSQGDTQYF,TGTGCCAGTAGTCCATCACAGGGAGATACGCAGTATTTT,TRBV19,TRBJ2-3,-,-